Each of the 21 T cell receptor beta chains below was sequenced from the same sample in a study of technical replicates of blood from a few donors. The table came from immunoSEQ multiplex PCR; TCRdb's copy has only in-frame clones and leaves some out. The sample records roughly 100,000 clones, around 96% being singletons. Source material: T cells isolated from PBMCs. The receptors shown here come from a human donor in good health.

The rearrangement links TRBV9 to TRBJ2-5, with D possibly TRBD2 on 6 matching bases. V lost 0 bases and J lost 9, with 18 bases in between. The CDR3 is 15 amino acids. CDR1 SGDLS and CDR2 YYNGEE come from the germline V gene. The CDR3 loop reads CASSVEGRDREAQYF. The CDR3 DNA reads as TGTGCCAGCAGCGTAGAGGGTAGGGATAGGGAGGCCCAGTACTTC. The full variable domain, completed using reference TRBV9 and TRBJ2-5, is DSGVTQTPKHLITATGQRVTLRCSPRSGDLSVYWYQQSLDQGLQFLIQYYNGEERAKGNILERFSAQQFPDLHSELNLSSLELGDSALYFCASSVEGRDREAQYFGPGTRLLVL.

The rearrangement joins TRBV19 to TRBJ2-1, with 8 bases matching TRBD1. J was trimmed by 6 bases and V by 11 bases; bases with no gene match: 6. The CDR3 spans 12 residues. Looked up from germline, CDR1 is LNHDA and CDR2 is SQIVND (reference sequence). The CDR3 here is CASGQGPNEQFF. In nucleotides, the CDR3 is TGTGCCTCCGGACAGGGTCCCAATGAGCAGTTCTTC.

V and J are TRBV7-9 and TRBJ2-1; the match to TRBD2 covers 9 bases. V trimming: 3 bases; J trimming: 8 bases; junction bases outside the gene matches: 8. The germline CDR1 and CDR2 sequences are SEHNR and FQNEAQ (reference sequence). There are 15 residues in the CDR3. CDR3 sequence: CASSFPGLAAHEQFF. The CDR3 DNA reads TGTGCCAGCAGCTTCCCGGGACTAGCTGCCCATGAGCAGTTCTTC. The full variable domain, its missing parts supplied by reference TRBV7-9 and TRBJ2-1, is DTGVSQNPRHKITKRGQNVTFRCDPISEHNRLYWYRQTLGQGPEFLTYFQNEAQLEKSRLLSDRFSAERPKGSFSTLEIQRTEQGDSAMYLCASSFPGLAAHEQFFGPGTRLTVL.

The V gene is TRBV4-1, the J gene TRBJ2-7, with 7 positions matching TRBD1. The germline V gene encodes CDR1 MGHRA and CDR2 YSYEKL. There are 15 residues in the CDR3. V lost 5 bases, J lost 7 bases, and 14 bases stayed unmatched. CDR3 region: CASSVPGQLPLEQYF. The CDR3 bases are TGCGCCAGCAGCGTTCCGGGACAGCTGCCTTTAGAGCAGTACTTC.

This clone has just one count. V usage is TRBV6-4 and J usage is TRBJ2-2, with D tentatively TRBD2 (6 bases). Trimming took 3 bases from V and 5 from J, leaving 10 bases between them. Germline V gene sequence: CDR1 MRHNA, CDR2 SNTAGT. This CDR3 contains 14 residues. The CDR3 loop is CASSEISGTGELFF. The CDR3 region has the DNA TGTGCCAGCAGTGAAATCAGCGGGACCGGGGAGCTGTTTTTT.

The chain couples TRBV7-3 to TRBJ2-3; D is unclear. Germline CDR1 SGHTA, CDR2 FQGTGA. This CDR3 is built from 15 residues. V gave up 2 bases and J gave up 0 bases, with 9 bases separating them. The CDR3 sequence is CASSLDFSSTDTQYF. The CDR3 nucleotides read TGTGCCAGCAGCTTAGACTTCTCTAGCACAGATACGCAGTATTTT. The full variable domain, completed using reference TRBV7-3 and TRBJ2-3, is GAGVSQTPSNKVTEKGKYVELRCDPISGHTALYWYRQSLGQGPEFLIYFQGTGAADDSGLPNDRFFAVRPEGSVSTLKIQRTERGDSAVYLCASSLDFSSTDTQYFGPGTRLTVL.

The CDR3 DNA reads as TGTGCCAGCGGGCGGGAGATAGAGCATGAGCAGTTCTTC. The encoded protein is CASGREIEHEQFF. J is TRBJ2-1 and V is TRBV7-3, with 7 bases lining up with TRBD2. This CDR3 has 13 residues. Trimming cost V 8 bases and J 8 bases; bases outside gene matches: 9. Germline assignment: CDR1 SGHTA and CDR2 FQGTGA.

The CDR3 bases are TGTGCCAGCAGTGAGGGACAGTTCAGAGAGACCCAGTACTTC. Translated: CASSEGQFRETQYF. The V call is TRBV6-1, the J call TRBJ2-5; 7 positions match TRBD1. The V segment lost 3 bases and the J segment 4 bases; nucleotides outside the gene matches: 5. CDR1 MNHNS and CDR2 SASEGT come from the germline V gene. CDR3 length: 14 residues.

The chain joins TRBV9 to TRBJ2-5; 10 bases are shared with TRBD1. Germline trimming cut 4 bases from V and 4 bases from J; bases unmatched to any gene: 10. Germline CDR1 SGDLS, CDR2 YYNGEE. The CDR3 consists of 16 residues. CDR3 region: CASSTDRGRFPETQYF. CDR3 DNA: TGTGCCAGCAGCACAGACAGGGGGCGCTTCCCAGAGACCCAGTACTTC.

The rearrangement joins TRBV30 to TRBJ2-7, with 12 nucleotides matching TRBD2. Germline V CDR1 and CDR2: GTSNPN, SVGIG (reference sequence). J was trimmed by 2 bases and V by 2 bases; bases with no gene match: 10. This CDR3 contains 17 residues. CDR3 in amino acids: CAWSLRTSGILAYEQYF. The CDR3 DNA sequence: TGTGCCTGGAGTCTACGGACTAGCGGGATTCTCGCCTACGAGCAGTACTTC.

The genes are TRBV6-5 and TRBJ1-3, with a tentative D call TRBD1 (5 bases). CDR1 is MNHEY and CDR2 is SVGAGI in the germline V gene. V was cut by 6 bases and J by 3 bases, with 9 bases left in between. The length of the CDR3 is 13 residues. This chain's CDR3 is CASRAGYGNTIYF. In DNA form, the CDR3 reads TGTGCCAGCAGAGCAGGGTATGGAAACACCATATATTTT.

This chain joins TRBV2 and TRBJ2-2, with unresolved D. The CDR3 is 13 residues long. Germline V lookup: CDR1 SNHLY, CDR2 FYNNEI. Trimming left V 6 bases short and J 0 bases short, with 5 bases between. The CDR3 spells CASRYSNTGELFF. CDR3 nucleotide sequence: TGTGCCAGCAGGTACTCGAACACCGGGGAGCTGTTTTTT.

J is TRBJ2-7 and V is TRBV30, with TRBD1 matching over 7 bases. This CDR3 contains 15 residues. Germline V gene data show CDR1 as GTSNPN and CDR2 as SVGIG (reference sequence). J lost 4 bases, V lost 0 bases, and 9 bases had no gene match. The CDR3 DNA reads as TGTGCCTGGAGTGTACAGGGGTACCCCTCATACGAGCAGTACTTC. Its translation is CAWSVQGYPSYEQYF. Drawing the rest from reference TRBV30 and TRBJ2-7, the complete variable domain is SQTIHQWPATLVQPVGSPLSLECTVEGTSNPNLYWYRQAAGRGLQLLFYSVGIGQISSEVPQNLSASRPQDRQFILSSKKLLLSDSGFYLCAWSVQGYPSYEQYFGPGTRLTVT.

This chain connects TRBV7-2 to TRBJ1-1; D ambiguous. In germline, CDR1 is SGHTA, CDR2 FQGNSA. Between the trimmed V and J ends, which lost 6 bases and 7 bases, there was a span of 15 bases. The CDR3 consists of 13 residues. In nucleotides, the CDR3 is TGTGCCAGCAGTTCGGTCCCGGTGAGTGAAGCTTTCTTT. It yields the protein CASSSVPVSEAFF.

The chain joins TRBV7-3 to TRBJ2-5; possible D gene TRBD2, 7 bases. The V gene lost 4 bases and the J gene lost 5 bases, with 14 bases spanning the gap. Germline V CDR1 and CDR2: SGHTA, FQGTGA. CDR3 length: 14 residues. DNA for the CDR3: TGTGCCAGCAGCTCTGGGGGGGGCAGCGAGACCCAGTACTTC. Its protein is CASSSGGGSETQYF.

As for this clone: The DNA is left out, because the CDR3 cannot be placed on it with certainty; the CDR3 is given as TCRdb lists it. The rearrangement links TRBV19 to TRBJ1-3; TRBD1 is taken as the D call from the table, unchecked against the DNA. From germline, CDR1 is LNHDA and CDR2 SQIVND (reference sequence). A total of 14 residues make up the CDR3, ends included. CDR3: CASTSGQGRNTIYF.

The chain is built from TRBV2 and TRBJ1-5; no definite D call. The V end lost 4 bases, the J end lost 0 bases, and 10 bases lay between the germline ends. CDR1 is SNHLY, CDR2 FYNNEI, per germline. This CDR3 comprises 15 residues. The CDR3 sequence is CASSVSEDSNQPQHF. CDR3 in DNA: TGTGCCAGCAGTGTGTCGGAGGATAGCAATCAGCCCCAGCATTTT.

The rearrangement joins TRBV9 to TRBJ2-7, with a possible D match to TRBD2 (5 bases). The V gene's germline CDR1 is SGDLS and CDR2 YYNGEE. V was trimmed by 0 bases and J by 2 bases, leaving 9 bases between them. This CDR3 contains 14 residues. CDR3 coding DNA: TGTGCCAGCAGCGTAGCGGGCGGGCCCTACGAGCAGTACTTC. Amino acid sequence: CASSVAGGPYEQYF.

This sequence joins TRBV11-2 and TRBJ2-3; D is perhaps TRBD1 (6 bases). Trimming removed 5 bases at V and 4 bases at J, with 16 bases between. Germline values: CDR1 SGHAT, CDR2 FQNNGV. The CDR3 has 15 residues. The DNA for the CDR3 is TGTGCCAGCAGCCCGACGAGGGGGTTCGCAGATACGCAGTATTTT. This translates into CASSPTRGFADTQYF.

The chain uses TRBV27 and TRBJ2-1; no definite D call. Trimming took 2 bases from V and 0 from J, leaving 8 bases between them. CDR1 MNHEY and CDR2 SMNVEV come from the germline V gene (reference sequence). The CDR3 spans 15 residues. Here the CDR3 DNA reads TGTGCCAGCAGTTTAGCGGAGAGCTCCTACAATGAGCAGTTCTTC. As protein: CASSLAESSYNEQFF.

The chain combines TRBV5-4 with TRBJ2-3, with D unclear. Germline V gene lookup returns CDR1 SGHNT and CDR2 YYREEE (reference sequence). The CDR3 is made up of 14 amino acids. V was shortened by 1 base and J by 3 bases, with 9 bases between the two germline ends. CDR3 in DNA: TGTGCCAGCAGCTTGTATGGAGATACAGATACGCAGTATTTT. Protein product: CASSLYGDTDTQYF.